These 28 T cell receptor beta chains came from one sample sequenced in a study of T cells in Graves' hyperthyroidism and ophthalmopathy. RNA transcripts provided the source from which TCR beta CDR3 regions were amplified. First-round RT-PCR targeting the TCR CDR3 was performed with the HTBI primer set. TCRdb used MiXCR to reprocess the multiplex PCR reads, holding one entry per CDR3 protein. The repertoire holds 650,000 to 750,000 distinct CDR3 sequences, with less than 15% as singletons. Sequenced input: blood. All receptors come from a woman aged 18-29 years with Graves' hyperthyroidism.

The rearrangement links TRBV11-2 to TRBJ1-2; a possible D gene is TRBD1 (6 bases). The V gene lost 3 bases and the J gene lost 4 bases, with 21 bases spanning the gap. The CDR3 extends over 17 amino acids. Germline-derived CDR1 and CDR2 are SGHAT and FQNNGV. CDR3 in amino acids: CASSLVGRGAPGYGYTF. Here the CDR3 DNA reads TGTGCCAGCAGCTTGGTTGGCAGGGGCGCGCCAGGCTATGGCTACACCTTC.

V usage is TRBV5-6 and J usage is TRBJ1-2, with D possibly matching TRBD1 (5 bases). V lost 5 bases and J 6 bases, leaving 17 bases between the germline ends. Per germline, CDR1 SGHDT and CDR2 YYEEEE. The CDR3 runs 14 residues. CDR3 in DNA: TGTGCCAGCAGACACGTTGGGACGCAGGATGGCTACACCTTC. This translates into CASRHVGTQDGYTF.

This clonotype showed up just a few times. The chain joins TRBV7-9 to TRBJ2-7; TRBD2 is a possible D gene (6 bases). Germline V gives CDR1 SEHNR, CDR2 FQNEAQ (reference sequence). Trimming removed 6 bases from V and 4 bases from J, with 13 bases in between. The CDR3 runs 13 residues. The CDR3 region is CASSDILAYEQYF. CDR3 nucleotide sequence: TGTGCCAGCAGTGATATACTAGCTTACGAGCAGTACTTC.

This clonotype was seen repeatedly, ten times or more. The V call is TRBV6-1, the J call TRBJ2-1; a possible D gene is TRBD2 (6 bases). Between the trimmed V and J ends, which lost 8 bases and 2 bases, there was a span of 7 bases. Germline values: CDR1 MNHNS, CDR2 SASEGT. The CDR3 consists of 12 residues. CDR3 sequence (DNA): TGTGCCAGCTGCGGGGCCTACAATGAGCAGTTCTTC. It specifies CASCGAYNEQFF.

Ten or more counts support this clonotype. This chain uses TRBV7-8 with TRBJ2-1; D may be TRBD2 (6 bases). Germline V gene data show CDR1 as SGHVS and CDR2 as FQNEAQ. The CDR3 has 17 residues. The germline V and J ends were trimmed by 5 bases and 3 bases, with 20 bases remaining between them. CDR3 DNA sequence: TGTGCCAGCAGCCCCCGGACTATCCAAAGGGTCTACAATGAGCAGTTCTTC. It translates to CASSPRTIQRVYNEQFF.

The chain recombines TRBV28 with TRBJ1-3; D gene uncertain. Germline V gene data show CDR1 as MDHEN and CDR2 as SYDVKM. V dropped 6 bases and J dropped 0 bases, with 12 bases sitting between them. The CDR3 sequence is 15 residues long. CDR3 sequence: CASSPLKHSGNTIYF. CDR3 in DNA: TGTGCCAGCAGCCCGTTAAAACACTCTGGAAACACCATATATTTT.

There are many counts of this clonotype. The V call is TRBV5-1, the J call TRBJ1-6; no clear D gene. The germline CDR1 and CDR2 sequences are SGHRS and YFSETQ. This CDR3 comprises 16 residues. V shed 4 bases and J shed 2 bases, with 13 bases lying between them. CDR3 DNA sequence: TGCGCCAGCAGCGCTGGTGGGGTTGCCTATAATTCACCCCTCCACTTT. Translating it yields CASSAGGVAYNSPLHF.

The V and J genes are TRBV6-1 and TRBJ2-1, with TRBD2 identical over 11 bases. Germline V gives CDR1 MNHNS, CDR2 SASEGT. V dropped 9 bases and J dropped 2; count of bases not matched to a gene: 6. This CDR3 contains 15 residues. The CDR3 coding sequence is TGTGCCAGTAGCGAACTAGCGGGAGCCTACAATGAGCAGTTCTTC. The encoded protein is CASSELAGAYNEQFF.

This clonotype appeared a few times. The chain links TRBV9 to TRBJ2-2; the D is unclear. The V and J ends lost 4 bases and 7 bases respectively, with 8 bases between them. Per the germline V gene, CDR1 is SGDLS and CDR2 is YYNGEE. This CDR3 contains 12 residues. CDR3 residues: CASSQQFGELFF. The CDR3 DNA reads TGTGCCAGCAGCCAACAATTCGGGGAGCTGTTTTTT.

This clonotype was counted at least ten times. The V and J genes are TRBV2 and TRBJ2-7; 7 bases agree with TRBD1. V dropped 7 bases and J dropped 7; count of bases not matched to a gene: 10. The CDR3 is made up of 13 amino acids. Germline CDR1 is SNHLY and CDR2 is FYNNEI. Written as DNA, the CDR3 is TGTGCCAGCATTCCCGAGGGGGCGGAAGAGCAGTACTTC. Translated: CASIPEGAEEQYF.

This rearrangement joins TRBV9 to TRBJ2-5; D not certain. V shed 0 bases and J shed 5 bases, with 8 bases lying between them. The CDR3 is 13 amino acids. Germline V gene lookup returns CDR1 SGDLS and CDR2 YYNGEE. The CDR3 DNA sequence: TGTGCCAGCAGCGTAGGGTCGCACGAGACCCAGTACTTC. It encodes CASSVGSHETQYF.

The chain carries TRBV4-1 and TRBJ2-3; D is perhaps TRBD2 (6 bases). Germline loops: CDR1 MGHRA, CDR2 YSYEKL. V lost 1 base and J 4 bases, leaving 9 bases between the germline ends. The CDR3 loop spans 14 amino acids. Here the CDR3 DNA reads TGCGCCAGCAGCCAAGTGGGGGGTTCAGATACGCAGTATTTT. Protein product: CASSQVGGSDTQYF.

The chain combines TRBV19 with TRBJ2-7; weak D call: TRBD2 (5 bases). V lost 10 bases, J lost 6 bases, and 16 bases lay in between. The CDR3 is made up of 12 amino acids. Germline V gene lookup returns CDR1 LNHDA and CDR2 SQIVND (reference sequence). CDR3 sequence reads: CATGIEGREQYF. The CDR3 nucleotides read TGTGCCACCGGGATCGAAGGTCGCGAGCAGTACTTC.

The CDR3 region is CATSDRNNEQFF. The CDR3 nucleotides read TGTGCCACCAGCGACAGAAACAATGAGCAGTTCTTC. V gene TRBV15 combines with J gene TRBJ2-1; possible D gene TRBD1, 5 bases. The CDR3 runs 12 residues. The germline V gene encodes CDR1 LNHNV and CDR2 YYDKDF (reference sequence). Trimming pared 5 bases from V and 5 bases from J, leaving 7 bases between.

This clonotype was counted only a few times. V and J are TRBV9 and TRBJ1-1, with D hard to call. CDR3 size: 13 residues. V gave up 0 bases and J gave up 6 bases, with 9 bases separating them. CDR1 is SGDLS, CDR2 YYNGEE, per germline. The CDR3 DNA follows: TGTGCCAGCAGCGTAGTGACTGACTCTGAAGCTTTCTTT. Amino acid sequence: CASSVVTDSEAFF.

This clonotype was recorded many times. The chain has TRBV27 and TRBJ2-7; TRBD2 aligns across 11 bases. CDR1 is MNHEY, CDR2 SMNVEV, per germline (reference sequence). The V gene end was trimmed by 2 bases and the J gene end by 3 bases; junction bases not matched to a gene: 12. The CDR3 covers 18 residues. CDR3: CASSLVAPTTSGGYEQYF. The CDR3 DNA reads TGTGCCAGCAGTTTAGTCGCTCCAACAACTAGCGGGGGCTACGAGCAGTACTTC.

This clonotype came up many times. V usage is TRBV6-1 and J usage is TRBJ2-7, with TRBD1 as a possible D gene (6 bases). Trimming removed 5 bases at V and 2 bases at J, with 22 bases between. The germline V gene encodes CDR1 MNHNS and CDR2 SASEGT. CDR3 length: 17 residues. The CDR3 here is CASSLSRDIRITYEQYF. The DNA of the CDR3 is TGTGCCAGCAGTTTGTCCCGGGACATAAGGATCACCTACGAGCAGTACTTC.

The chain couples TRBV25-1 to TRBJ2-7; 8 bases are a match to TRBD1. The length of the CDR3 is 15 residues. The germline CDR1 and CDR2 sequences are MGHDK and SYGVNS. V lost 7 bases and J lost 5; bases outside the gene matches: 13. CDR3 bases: TGTGCCAGCACCCTGCCCCGACAGGGGTCCCACGAGCAGTACTTC. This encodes CASTLPRQGSHEQYF.

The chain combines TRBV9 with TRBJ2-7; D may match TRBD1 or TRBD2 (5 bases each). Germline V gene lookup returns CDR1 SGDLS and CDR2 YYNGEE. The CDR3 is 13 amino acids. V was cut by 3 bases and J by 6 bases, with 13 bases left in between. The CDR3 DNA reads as TGTGCCAGCAGCGCTCGGTCCGGGGCCGAGCAGTACTTC. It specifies CASSARSGAEQYF.

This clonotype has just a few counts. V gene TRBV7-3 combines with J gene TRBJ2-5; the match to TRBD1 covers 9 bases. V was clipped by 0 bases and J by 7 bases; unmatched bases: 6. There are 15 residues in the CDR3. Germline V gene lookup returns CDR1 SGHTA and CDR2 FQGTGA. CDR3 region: CASSLTGAGQGTQYF. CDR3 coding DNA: TGTGCCAGCAGCTTAACAGGAGCGGGACAGGGGACCCAGTACTTC.

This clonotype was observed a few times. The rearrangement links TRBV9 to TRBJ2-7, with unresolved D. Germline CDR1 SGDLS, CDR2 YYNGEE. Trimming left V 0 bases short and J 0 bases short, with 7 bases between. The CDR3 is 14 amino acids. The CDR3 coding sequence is TGTGCCAGCAGCGTAGGGTGGAGCTCCTACGAGCAGTACTTC. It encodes CASSVGWSSYEQYF.

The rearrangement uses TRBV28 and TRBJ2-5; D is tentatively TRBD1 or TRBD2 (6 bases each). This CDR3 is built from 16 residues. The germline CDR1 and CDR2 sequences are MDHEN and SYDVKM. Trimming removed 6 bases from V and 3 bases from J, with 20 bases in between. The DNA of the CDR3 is TGTGCCAGCAGCTCCAACCGGTGGGGGGCCGAAGAGACCCAGTACTTC. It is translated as CASSSNRWGAEETQYF.

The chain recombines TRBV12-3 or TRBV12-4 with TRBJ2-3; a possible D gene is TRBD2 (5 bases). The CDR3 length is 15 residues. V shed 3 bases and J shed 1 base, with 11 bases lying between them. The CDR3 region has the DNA TGTGCCAGCAGTTTGTGGGAAGCGGGCACAGATACGCAGTATTTT. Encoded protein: CASSLWEAGTDTQYF.

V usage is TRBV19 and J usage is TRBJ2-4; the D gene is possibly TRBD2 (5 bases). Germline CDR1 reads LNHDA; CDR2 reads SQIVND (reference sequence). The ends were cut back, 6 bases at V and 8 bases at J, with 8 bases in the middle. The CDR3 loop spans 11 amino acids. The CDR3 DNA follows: TGTGCCAGTAGGAGGGCCGACATTCAGTACTTC. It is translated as CASRRADIQYF.

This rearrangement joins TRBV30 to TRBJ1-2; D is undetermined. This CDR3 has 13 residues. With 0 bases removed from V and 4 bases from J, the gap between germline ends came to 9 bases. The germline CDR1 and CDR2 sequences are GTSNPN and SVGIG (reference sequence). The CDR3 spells CAWSVGPAYGYTF. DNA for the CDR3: TGTGCCTGGAGTGTAGGGCCGGCCTATGGCTACACCTTC.

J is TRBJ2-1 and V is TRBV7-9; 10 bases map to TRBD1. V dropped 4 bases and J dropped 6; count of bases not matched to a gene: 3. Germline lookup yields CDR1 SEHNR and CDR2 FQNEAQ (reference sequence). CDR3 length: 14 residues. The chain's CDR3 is CASSSWTGGNEQFF. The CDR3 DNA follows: TGTGCCAGCAGCTCCTGGACAGGGGGCAATGAGCAGTTCTTC.

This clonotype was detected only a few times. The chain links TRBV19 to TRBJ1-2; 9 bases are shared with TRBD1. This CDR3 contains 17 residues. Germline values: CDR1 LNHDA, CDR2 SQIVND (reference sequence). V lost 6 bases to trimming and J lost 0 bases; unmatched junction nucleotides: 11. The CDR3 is CASRSPGQGPSNYGYTF. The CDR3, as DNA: TGTGCCAGTAGATCTCCGGGACAGGGCCCTTCTAACTATGGCTACACCTTC. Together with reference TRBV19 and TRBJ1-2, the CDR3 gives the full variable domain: DGGITQSPKYLFRKEGQNVTLSCEQNLNHDAMYWYRQDPGQGLRLIYYSQIVNDFQKGDIAEGYSVSREKKESFPLTVTSAQKNPTAFYLCASRSPGQGPSNYGYTFGSGTRLTVV.

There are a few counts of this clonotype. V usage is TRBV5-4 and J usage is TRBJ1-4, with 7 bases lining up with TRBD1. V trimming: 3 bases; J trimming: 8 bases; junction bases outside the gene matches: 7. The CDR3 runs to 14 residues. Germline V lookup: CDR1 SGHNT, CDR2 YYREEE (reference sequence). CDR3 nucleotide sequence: TGTGCCAGCAGCTCCGACAGGGTCCAGGAAAAACTGTTTTTT. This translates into CASSSDRVQEKLFF.